The rows below give T cell receptor beta chains drawn from one sample of a study of human T cells and chemical hapten exposure. TCRdb processed the RACE reads anew with MiXCR; each CDR3 protein has one entry. The table has tens of thousands of distinct CDR3 sequences, 9.3% seen once. Specimen: whole blood, collected in connection with sensitization to the hapten diphenylcyclopropenone (DPC). The receptor source for this set is a middle-aged woman with alopecia areata. Some clones in this sample may be carry-over from other donors' samples. CDR3s include the opening cysteine and the closing phenylalanine or tryptophan. The order of the fields is clone size, D gene, J gene, V gene, CDR3 DNA, CDR3 protein. D genes are given only for firm matches. Not all rows give a size; the values are once, few, many and, for expanded clones, a class.

many | TRBD2 | TRBJ2-3 | TRBV12-3/TRBV12-4 | TGTGCCAGCAGGGCCCGGACTAGACTTACAGATACGCAGTATTTT | CASRARTRLTDTQYF
many | . | TRBJ2-3 | TRBV25-1 | TGTGCCAGCAGTGAATCCTATACGCAGTATTTT | CASSESYTQYF
. | . | TRBJ1-2 | TRBV20-1 | TGCAGTGCTAGGGCTAACGTGCAGGGGAACTATGGCTACACCTTC | CSARANVQGNYGYTF
few | . | TRBJ2-7 | TRBV7-6 | TGTGCCAGCAGCTTAGAACAGGGTGTACCCGAGCAGTACTTC | CASSLEQGVPEQYF
many | . | TRBJ2-1 | TRBV5-6 | TGTGCCAGCAGTTCCCATAACAATGAGCAGTTCTTC | CASSSHNNEQFF
few | TRBD1 | TRBJ1-1 | TRBV4-1 | TGCGCCAGCAGCCAACCCGGGACAGGGTCCCCCGGAGCTTTCTTT | CASSQPGTGSPGAFF
many | TRBD2 | TRBJ2-1 | TRBV11-1 | TGTGCCAGCAGCCTAGCCATGGGGAGGGATGAGCAGTTCTTC | CASSLAMGRDEQFF
many | . | TRBJ1-5 | TRBV7-9 | TGTGCCAGCAGCTGGGGCAGCAATCAGCCCCAGCATTTT | CASSWGSNQPQHF
many | TRBD1 | TRBJ2-6 | TRBV4-2 | TGTGCCAGCAGGACGGGACAGGGGGCTTCTGGGGCCAACGTCCTGACTTTC | CASRTGQGASGANVLTF
many | . | TRBJ2-7 | TRBV11-2 | TGTGCCAGCCTTGGGACCCATTCCTACGAGCAGTACTTC | CASLGTHSYEQYF
. | TRBD1 | TRBJ2-3 | TRBV4-3 | TGCGCCAGCAGCCAACTCACCCGACAGGGACAGCAGTATTTT | CASSQLTRQGQQYF
. | . | TRBJ1-2 | TRBV14 | TGTGCCAGCAGCCAAGATTTCAGCGGCTATGGCTACACCTTC | CASSQDFSGYGYTF
many | . | TRBJ1-5 | TRBV12-3/TRBV12-4 | TGTGCCAGCAGTTTACCGGGCAATCAGCCCCAGCATTTT | CASSLPGNQPQHF
many | TRBD1 | TRBJ1-5 | TRBV7-2 | TGTGCCAGCAGCTTAGCCCCTAAAAGTGAGGGGGCTCAGCCCCAGCATTTT | CASSLAPKSEGAQPQHF
many | . | TRBJ2-7 | TRBV4-2 | TGTGCCAGCAGCCAAGCGAACGAGGGGTCCTACGAGCAGTACTTC | CASSQANEGSYEQYF
many | TRBD2 | TRBJ2-3 | TRBV5-1 | TGCGCCAGCAGCTTGCAAGCGGGGGCTAACACAGATACGCAGTATTTT | CASSLQAGANTDTQYF
. | . | TRBJ2-2 | TRBV27 | TGTGCCAGCAGTTATTGGGACACCGGGGAGCTGTTTTTT | CASSYWDTGELFF
many | TRBD1 | TRBJ1-1 | TRBV20-1 | TGCAGTGCTAGAGCTCAGACAGGGGGCGACACTGAAGCTTTCTTT | CSARAQTGGDTEAFF
many | TRBD1 | TRBJ2-2 | TRBV20-1 | TGCAGTGCTAGAGATTCGACAGGGCCAGAGACCGGGGAGCTGTTTTTT | CSARDSTGPETGELFF
few | TRBD1 | TRBJ1-6 | TRBV5-1 | TGCGCCAGCAGCTTCGGCGGGACAGGGGATTCACCCCTCCACTTT | CASSFGGTGDSPLHF
many | . | TRBJ2-7 | TRBV2 | TGTGCCAGCAGTGAAGTACTGCAGGGGATTTCCGAGCAGTACTTC | CASSEVLQGISEQYF
many | . | TRBJ1-5 | TRBV23-1 | TGCGCCAGCAGTCATCGACAGGTCCCGCCCCAGCATTTT | CASSHRQVPPQHF
many | . | TRBJ2-1 | TRBV5-5 | TGTGCCAGCAACCAGGGTCTGGGGGGCTCCTACAATGAGCAGTTCTTC | CASNQGLGGSYNEQFF
few | . | TRBJ2-1 | TRBV7-8 | TGTGCCAGCAGCTTAAACAGAGGGGCTTATGAGCAGTTCTTC | CASSLNRGAYEQFF
many | . | TRBJ2-7 | TRBV11-2 | TGTGCCAGCAGCTTAAGGGCCTACGAGCAGTACTTC | CASSLRAYEQYF
many | . | TRBJ1-1 | TRBV18 | TGTGCCAGCTCACCAGCGGCAGACACTGAAGCTTTCTTT | CASSPAADTEAFF
many | . | TRBJ2-3 | TRBV7-2 | TGTGCCAGCAGCTTAGACAGGCGCTCGAATACGCAGTATTTT | CASSLDRRSNTQYF